This T cell receptor (beta chain) derives from a study of blood T cell repertoires in COVID-19. The CDR3 has 17 amino acids. Germline V gene sequence: CDR1 LGHDT, CDR2 YNNKEL (reference sequence). With 6 bases clipped from V and 2 bases from J, the junction kept 11 bases outside the gene matches. Recruits, aged roughly 18 to 100 years, lived in 24 US areas. Participant reports of clinical history set cohort assignment. Using immunoSEQ multiplex PCR, the repertoire was profiled, and TCRdb retains in-frame clones only, with some absent. Of fewer than 250,000 clones listed, approximately 81% are singletons.

This TCR was sampled from a woman between 50 and 59 years old with acute COVID-19. The sequencing input was PBMCs or T cells enriched from blood (not recorded which). The chain recombines TRBV3-1 (or the pseudogene TRBV3-2) with TRBJ1-5, with 9 bases aligning to TRBD1. In DNA, the CDR3 is TGTGCCAGCAGTTCCCGGGACAGGGTTAGTGGCAATCAGCCCCAGCATTTT. Amino acids: CASSSRDRVSGNQPQHF.